Detailed here is one TCR beta chain. What it binds is not known. The sample originates from a study of OX40 agonist ivuxolimab in advanced cancers. At the level of the study: The dose of intravenous ivuxolimab that patients received every 2 weeks ranged from 0.01 to 10 mg/kg. Study results and limitations: CD4+ T cells averaged fewer expanded clones than CD8+ T cells.

Samples of blood were obtained at baseline, on cycle 4 day 1, and on cycle 7 day 1. Here immunoSEQ multiplex PCR was the method, and the copy in TCRdb shows in-frame clones only, minus some. The table lists approximately 44,000 clones, 75% to 85% of them singletons. The germline CDR1 and CDR2 sequences are MNHEY and SVGAGI. CDR3 length: 13 residues. Trimming shortened V by 5 bases and J by 0 bases, and 7 bases separated the two germline ends. V gene TRBV6-5 combines with J gene TRBJ1-1; unclear D gene. The TCR comes from an adult with an advanced solid tumor such as melanoma, head and neck, liver or kidney cancer. The sample here was CD4+ or CD8+ T cells sorted from blood, taken in a trial of the OX40 agonist ivuxolimab. As DNA, the CDR3 is TGTGCCAGCAGTGAGGGTCTGAACACTGAAGCTTTCTTT. Protein sequence: CASSEGLNTEAFF.